The 9 T cell receptor beta chains presented below share a single source sample, sequenced in a study of shared clonotypes between healthy human individuals. The data were produced by immunoSEQ multiplex PCR, yet TCRdb's version contains in-frame clones alone and is incomplete. The sample lists 2,500,000 or so clones, 93% occurring once. The material sequenced was naive CD4+ T cells from PBMCs. Subset: CD45RA+ positively selected. The receptor source for this set is a man in his late teens or twenties in good health. Some clones in this sample may be carry-over from other donors' samples.

The genes are TRBV5-8 and TRBJ2-5; 15 nucleotides agree with TRBD2. The CDR3 is 16 amino acids. CDR1 and CDR2 (germline): SGHTS, YDEGEE. V shed 4 bases and J 2 bases; nucleotides not matched to a gene: 3. The CDR3 protein is CASSTGLAGGQETQYF. CDR3 sequence (DNA): TGTGCCAGCAGCACCGGACTAGCGGGAGGGCAAGAGACCCAGTACTTC. Variable domain in full (rest from reference TRBV5-8 and TRBJ2-5): EAGVTQSPTHLIKTRGQQATLRCSPISGHTSVYWYQQALGLGLQFLLWYDEGEERNRGNFPPRFSGRQFPNYSSELNVNALELEDSALYLCASSTGLAGGQETQYFGPGTRLLVL.

This clone came up once. Different DNA sequences within this sample yield the same CDR3. The J gene is TRBJ2-7, the V gene TRBV11-2; 7 bases map to TRBD2. Trimming took 0 bases from V and 0 from J; bases not matched to a gene: 2. CDR1 and CDR2 from the germline V gene are SGHAT and FQNNGV. The CDR3 is 15 residues long. The CDR3 is CASSLEGGSSYEQYF. CDR3 nucleotide sequence: TGTGCCAGCAGCTTAGAGGGGGGGAGCTCCTACGAGCAGTACTTC.

This clone was recorded once. V usage is TRBV5-4 and J usage is TRBJ2-7; a possible D gene is TRBD2 (6 bases). V dropped 3 bases and J dropped 5 bases, with 15 bases sitting between them. The CDR3 loop spans 14 amino acids. CDR1 SGHNT and CDR2 YYREEE come from the germline V gene (reference sequence). CDR3 sequence reads: CASSSPVSSDEQYF. The CDR3 DNA reads as TGTGCCAGCAGCTCCCCCGTCTCTAGCGACGAGCAGTACTTC.

The CDR3 DNA follows: TGTGCCATCGTGAGGACCTTGGGAACTGAAGCTTTCTTT. Residues: CAIVRTLGTEAFF. The V gene is TRBV10-3, the J gene TRBJ1-1, with D hard to call. The V gene lost 8 bases and the J gene lost 5 bases, with 15 bases spanning the gap. The CDR3 contains 13 residues. The germline CDR1 and CDR2 sequences are ENHRY and SYGVKD.

This clone was detected once. The chain carries TRBV9 and TRBJ2-7; D not resolved. Trimming shortened V by 0 bases and J by 0 bases, and 13 bases separated the two germline ends. CDR1 and CDR2 (germline): SGDLS, YYNGEE. This CDR3 is built from 16 residues. The DNA for the CDR3 is TGTGCCAGCAGCGTAGCCGGCAGCCGAAGCTCCTACGAGCAGTACTTC. Its protein product is CASSVAGSRSSYEQYF.

The chain links TRBV6-1 to TRBJ1-4; D gene uncertain. CDR1 and CDR2 (germline): MNHNS, SASEGT. This CDR3 contains 13 residues. V was shortened by 2 bases and J by 7 bases, with 8 bases between the two germline ends. The CDR3 spells CASSEIRVEKLFF. CDR3 sequence (DNA): TGTGCCAGCAGTGAAATTCGGGTTGAAAAACTGTTTTTT.

In the case of this clone: The same CDR3 also results from other DNA sequences found in this sample. The chain couples TRBV19 to TRBJ1-5; D unclear. The CDR3 length is 12 residues. V was cut by 4 bases and J by 5 bases, with 6 bases left in between. The germline gives CDR1 LNHDA, CDR2 SQIVND (reference sequence). CDR3 region: CASSRDYQPQHF. For the CDR3, the DNA is TGTGCCAGTAGTAGAGACTATCAGCCCCAGCATTTT.

A word on this clone: The same CDR3 is also encoded by other DNA sequences in this sample. The V gene is TRBV28, the J gene TRBJ2-3; 9 nucleotides match TRBD1. Germline-derived CDR1 and CDR2 are MDHEN and SYDVKM. The CDR3 has 13 amino acids. V lost 6 bases, J lost 5 bases, and 3 bases stayed unmatched. CDR3 sequence: CASRTGGRDTQYF. CDR3 sequence (DNA): TGTGCCAGCAGGACAGGGGGTAGAGATACGCAGTATTTT.

The chain joins TRBV6-1 to TRBJ1-5, with D unresolved. V dropped 7 bases and J dropped 5 bases, with 12 bases sitting between them. Germline loops: CDR1 MNHNS, CDR2 SASEGT. The CDR3 length is 13 residues. The CDR3 reads CASMGGPDQPQHF. The CDR3 region has the DNA TGTGCCAGCATGGGAGGCCCTGATCAGCCCCAGCATTTT.